A selection of T cell receptor beta chains follows, all from one sample in a study of cytomegalovirus exposure and HLA in healthy donors. TCRdb's copy holds only in-frame clones and misses some; the assay was immunoSEQ multiplex PCR. In the table there are under 250,000 clones, about 83% of which are singletons. Input material: PBMCs. The receptors originated from a human donor in good health. Both conserved end residues are part of each CDR3. Fields, in order: J gene, V gene, CDR3 protein.

j_call: TRBJ1-1; v_call: TRBV29-1; cdr3_aa: CSAIFRPRADREAFF
j_call: TRBJ2-2; v_call: TRBV28; cdr3_aa: CASSLDRENGELFF
j_call: TRBJ2-1; v_call: TRBV28; cdr3_aa: CASSLPGLAGERYNEQFF
j_call: TRBJ2-5; v_call: TRBV28; cdr3_aa: CASSPSRTSGGQETQYF
j_call: TRBJ2-3; v_call: TRBV4-1; cdr3_aa: CATAPLFGTGGTDTQYF
j_call: TRBJ2-5; v_call: TRBV19; cdr3_aa: CASRQTGGKETQYF
j_call: TRBJ2-7; v_call: TRBV21-1; cdr3_aa: CASSPRREHPNEQYF
j_call: TRBJ2-3; v_call: TRBV19; cdr3_aa: CASRWTSGSGDTQYF
j_call: TRBJ2-1; v_call: TRBV6-1; cdr3_aa: CASVIAGGGEQFF
j_call: TRBJ2-7; v_call: TRBV7-9; cdr3_aa: CASVRGPPYEQYF
j_call: TRBJ2-2; v_call: TRBV11-2; cdr3_aa: CASSLGLGQPGELFF
j_call: TRBJ1-3; v_call: TRBV10-3; cdr3_aa: CAISESVHLSGNTIYF
j_call: TRBJ2-5; v_call: TRBV7-3; cdr3_aa: CASSLTGRGGETQYF
j_call: TRBJ2-2; v_call: TRBV2; cdr3_aa: CASMSGNANTGELFF
j_call: TRBJ2-1; v_call: TRBV7-6; cdr3_aa: CASSLDSSYNEQFF
j_call: TRBJ2-7; v_call: TRBV7-9; cdr3_aa: CSSSLGGISYEQYF
j_call: TRBJ2-1; v_call: TRBV6-5; cdr3_aa: CATRELPRNEQFF
j_call: TRBJ2-7; v_call: TRBV7-6; cdr3_aa: CASSLGDSSYEQYF